These T cell receptor beta chains were read from a single sample in a study of cytomegalovirus exposure and HLA in healthy donors. Some clones are missing from TCRdb's copy, which holds only in-frame ones; the method was immunoSEQ multiplex PCR. This repertoire shows more than 90,000 clones, 55% to 80% found once; its top ten account for roughly 2%. Sequencing was performed on PBMCs. Source of these receptors: a woman in her twenties or thirties in good health and CMV-seronegative. The CDR3 runs from the conserved cysteine through the conserved F or W. The D gene is left open where the match is weak. The size field is filled for only some rows; it gives once, few, many or a size class.

clone_size j_call d_call v_call cdr3_nt cdr3_aa
few TRBJ2-1 NA TRBV12-5 TGTGCTAGTGGTTTGGCTCCCCGGTGGGTAGCGGCCCGCCCGATTTACAATGAGCAGTTCTTC CASGLAPRWVAARPIYNEQFF
few TRBJ2-2 TRBD2 TRBV2 TGTGCCAGCAGAGGGACTAGCGGGAGTGTGGCCGGGGAGCTGTTTTTT CASRGTSGSVAGELFF
NA TRBJ2-3 NA TRBV7-9 TGTGCCAGCAGCTTAGATTATATCTACTCGGATACGCAGTATTTT CASSLDYIYSDTQYF
few TRBJ2-1 NA TRBV19 TGTGCCAGTAGTATGGGGAGGTTTTATGAGCAGTTCTTC CASSMGRFYEQFF
NA TRBJ1-2 TRBD1 TRBV9 TGTGCCAGCAGCTCCCAACTCGGGACAGGCTATGGCTACACCTTC CASSSQLGTGYGYTF
NA TRBJ1-2 TRBD1 TRBV28 TGTGCCAGCAGACGCCTTCGACAGGGTCCTGCTAACTATGGCTACACCTTC CASRRLRQGPANYGYTF
NA TRBJ2-7 TRBD2 TRBV6-6 TGTGCCAGCAGGCTCCTAGCGGAGAGCTACGAGCAGTACTTC CASRLLAESYEQYF
NA TRBJ2-2 NA TRBV7-9 TGTGCCAGCAGCTTGTCAGGGTACCTGAACGGGGAGCTGTTTTTT CASSLSGYLNGELFF
NA TRBJ1-5 TRBD1 TRBV19 TGTGCCAGTAGTATTGAGGGGGCAAGCAATCAGCCCCAGCATTTT CASSIEGASNQPQHF
NA TRBJ1-1 NA TRBV19 TGTGCCAGTAGTCCCCATGAAACGGGGGTAACGTACACTGAAGCTTTCTTT CASSPHETGVTYTEAFF
NA TRBJ2-1 NA TRBV15 TGTGCCACCAGCAGAGATCGAGGGTATGAGCAGTTCTTC CATSRDRGYEQFF
NA TRBJ2-1 TRBD2 TRBV10-3 TGTGCCAGTTCACCGGGACTAGCGGGAGTTTTAGGTTCTGAGCAGTTCTTC CASSPGLAGVLGSEQFF
NA TRBJ2-1 NA TRBV14 TGTGCCAGCAGCCGCCGGGCCTACAATGAGCAGTTCTTC CASSRRAYNEQFF
NA TRBJ2-1 TRBD2 TRBV5-1 TGCGCCAGCAGCCGACTAGCCGCCAATGAGCAGTTCTTC CASSRLAANEQFF
few TRBJ2-1 TRBD2 TRBV27 TGTGCCAGCAGAAGTTTAGTATCAGCGGGAGGCCTTCTAGGCAATGAGCAGTTCTTC CASRSLVSAGGLLGNEQFF
few TRBJ2-2 TRBD2 TRBV6-4 TGTGCCAGCAGTAGACTAGCGGGAGAATCCGGGGAGCTGTTTTTT CASSRLAGESGELFF
NA TRBJ1-6 NA TRBV7-9 TGTGCCAGCAGCGTGCGGGACGGATATTCACCCCTCCACTTT CASSVRDGYSPLHF
NA TRBJ2-7 TRBD2 TRBV5-1 TGCGCCAGCAGCTTGGCTGTAGCGGGAGCGGGCGAGCAGTACTTC CASSLAVAGAGEQYF
NA TRBJ1-4 TRBD1 TRBV9 TGTGCCAGCAGCGCGACAGGGAATGAAAAACTGTTTTTT CASSATGNEKLFF
NA TRBJ1-4 NA TRBV30 TGTGCCTGGAACACCCCCGAGGCAGGGGCTAATGAAAAACTGTTTTTT CAWNTPEAGANEKLFF
many TRBJ2-1 TRBD1 TRBV6-4 TGTGCCAGCAGTGAAGAGCCACCGGACAGGGGGAATGAGCAGTTCTTC CASSEEPPDRGNEQFF
NA TRBJ2-5 TRBD2 TRBV7-2 TGTGCCAGCAGCTATTTAGCGGGAGTGAGTGGAGAGACCCAGTACTTC CASSYLAGVSGETQYF
few TRBJ2-2 NA TRBV7-8 TGTGCCAGCAGCTTAGTGGGTAGACTTAACACCGGGGAGCTGTTTTTT CASSLVGRLNTGELFF
NA TRBJ2-7 TRBD1 TRBV5-4 TGTGCCAGCAGCAGGGGTGCGGGACAGGGATTTTACGAGCAGTACTTC CASSRGAGQGFYEQYF
few TRBJ2-7 NA TRBV2 TGTGCCAGCAGTGAATGGGACACGGACGACGAGCAGTACTTC CASSEWDTDDEQYF
few TRBJ2-5 TRBD2 TRBV28 TGTGCCAGCAGCTTGCCGACTAGCTTCCAAGAGACCCAGTACTTC CASSLPTSFQETQYF
NA TRBJ2-3 TRBD1 TRBV5-1 TGCGCCAGCAGCTTGGGGCGGACAGGGGGCACAGATACGCAGTATTTT CASSLGRTGGTDTQYF
once TRBJ1-2 TRBD1 TRBV5-8 TGTGCCAGCAGCCACAGGGGGATTAACTATGGCTACACCTTC CASSHRGINYGYTF
NA TRBJ2-7 NA TRBV10-3 TGTGCCACAACGGGACTGGCCTACGAGCAGTACTTC CATTGLAYEQYF
NA TRBJ1-3 NA TRBV9 TGTGCCAGCAGCCCACTCAGGGGCTCTGGAAACACCATATATTTT CASSPLRGSGNTIYF
NA TRBJ2-2 TRBD2 TRBV9 TGTGCCAGCAGCGGATACAGCGGGAGCGTTCGCACCGGGGAGCTGTTTTTT CASSGYSGSVRTGELFF
few TRBJ2-6 TRBD1 TRBV6-4 TGTGCCAGCAGTGGACAGGGGGCATCTGGGGCCAACGTCCTGACTTTC CASSGQGASGANVLTF
NA TRBJ1-5 NA TRBV5-6 TGTGCCAGCAGAGAGTTCTATAGCAATCAGCCCCAGCATTTT CASREFYSNQPQHF
NA TRBJ1-5 NA TRBV5-3 TGTGCCAGACGACCCGAAGGACTCTTCAATCAGCCCCAGCATTTT CARRPEGLFNQPQHF
few TRBJ1-1 NA TRBV28 TGTGCCAGCAGTTTAACACGTCCCACTGAAGCTTTCTTT CASSLTRPTEAFF
NA TRBJ2-7 TRBD1 TRBV7-6 TGTGCCAGCAGCTCCAGACAGGGGGTGAACGAGCAGTACTTC CASSSRQGVNEQYF
NA TRBJ1-1 NA TRBV28 TGTGCCACCCCGCGCTGGTTCACTGAAGCTTTCTTT CATPRWFTEAFF
NA TRBJ1-1 TRBD1 TRBV19 TGTGCCAGTAGTATCGGGACAGGGGGCGAAGCTTTCTTT CASSIGTGGEAFF
NA TRBJ1-1 NA TRBV27 TGTGCCAGCATCGTGAACACTGAAGCTTTCTTT CASIVNTEAFF
NA TRBJ2-1 NA TRBV7-9 TGTGCCAGCAGCTTACCGGGACTGAACTACAATGAGCAGTTCTTC CASSLPGLNYNEQFF
few TRBJ2-3 NA TRBV5-4 TGTGCCAGCAGCTTGGCTAGCACAGATACGCAGTATTTT CASSLASTDTQYF
few TRBJ2-6 NA TRBV27 TGTGCCAGCAGTTTAAGTTCTGGCGGGCCAAGCTCTGGGGCCAACGTCCTGACTTTC CASSLSSGGPSSGANVLTF
NA TRBJ1-1 NA TRBV2 TGTGCCAGCGGGGCTACGAACACTGAAGCTTTCTTT CASGATNTEAFF
NA TRBJ1-5 NA TRBV15 TGTGCCACCAAAAAAGGGGATCAGCCCCAGCATTTT CATKKGDQPQHF
few TRBJ2-1 TRBD1 TRBV10-3 TGTGCCATCAGGGCGACAGGGGGCGAAGTGAATGAGCAGTTCTTC CAIRATGGEVNEQFF
NA TRBJ2-7 TRBD2 TRBV19 TGTGCCAGTAGTATAGTTGCCGGACTAGCGGGAGAGTACGAGCAGTACTTC CASSIVAGLAGEYEQYF
once TRBJ2-1 TRBD2 TRBV4-3 TGCGCCAGCAGCCAAGACCTTGGACTAGCGGGAGGCGAGCAGTTCTTC CASSQDLGLAGGEQFF